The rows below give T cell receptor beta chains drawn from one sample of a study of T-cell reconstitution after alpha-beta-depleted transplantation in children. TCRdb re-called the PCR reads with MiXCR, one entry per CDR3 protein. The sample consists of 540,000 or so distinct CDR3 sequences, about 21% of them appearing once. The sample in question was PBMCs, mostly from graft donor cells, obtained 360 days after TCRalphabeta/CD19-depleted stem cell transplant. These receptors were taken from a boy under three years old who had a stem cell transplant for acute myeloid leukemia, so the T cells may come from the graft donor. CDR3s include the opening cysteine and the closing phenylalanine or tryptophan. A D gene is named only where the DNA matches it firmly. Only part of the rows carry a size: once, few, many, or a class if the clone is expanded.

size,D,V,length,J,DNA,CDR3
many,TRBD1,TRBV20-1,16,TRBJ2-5,TGCAGTGCTAGAGATAACCGACAGGGGATAGGAGAGACCCAGTACTTC,CSARDNRQGIGETQYF
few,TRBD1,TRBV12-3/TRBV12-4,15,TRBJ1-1,TGTGCCAGCAGTAGGGACAGGGGGAGAAAGGGTGAAGCTTTCTTT,CASSRDRGRKGEAFF
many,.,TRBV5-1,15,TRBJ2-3,TGCGCCAGCAGCCTAACCAGACACGCAACAGATACGCAGTATTTT,CASSLTRHATDTQYF
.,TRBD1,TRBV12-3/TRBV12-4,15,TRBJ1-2,TGTGCCAGCAGGAAGACGGGACAGGGGGCTGATGGCTACACCTTC,CASRKTGQGADGYTF
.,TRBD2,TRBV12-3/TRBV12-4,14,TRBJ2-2,TGTGCCAGCAGCGAAACTAGCGAACCCGGGGAGCTGTTTTTT,CASSETSEPGELFF
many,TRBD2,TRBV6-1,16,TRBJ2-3,TGTGCCAGCAGTCCGACTAGCGGGGGGCTCACAGATACGCAGTATTTT,CASSPTSGGLTDTQYF
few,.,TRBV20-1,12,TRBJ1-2,TGCAGTGCTAGACCCCTTATACATGGCTACACCTTC,CSARPLIHGYTF
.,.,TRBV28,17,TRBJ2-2,TGTGCCAGCAGTCGAACTGGTGTTGTACAGGACACCGGGGAGCTGTTTTTT,CASSRTGVVQDTGELFF
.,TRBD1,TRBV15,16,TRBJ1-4,TGTGCCACCAGCAGACCCCGGGGGACAGGAGAGGAAAAACTGTTTTTT,CATSRPRGTGEEKLFF
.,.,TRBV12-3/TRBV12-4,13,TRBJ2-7,TGTGCCAGCAGTTACAGGTCGCGGTACGAGCAGTACTTC,CASSYRSRYEQYF
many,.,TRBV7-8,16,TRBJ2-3,TGTGCCAGCACCTTACTTACGGGGGTCCTGACAGATACGCAGTATTTT,CASTLLTGVLTDTQYF
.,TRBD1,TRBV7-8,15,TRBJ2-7,TGTGCCAGCAGCTCCCCTCCAGGGGGCTACTACGAGCAGTACTTC,CASSSPPGGYYEQYF
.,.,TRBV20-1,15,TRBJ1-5,TGCAGTGCTAGGGTTTCCGGGACTCCCAATCAGCCCCAGCATTTT,CSARVSGTPNQPQHF
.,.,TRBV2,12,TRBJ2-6,TGTGCCAGCAGTGGGGGGGCCAACGTCCTGACTTTC,CASSGGANVLTF
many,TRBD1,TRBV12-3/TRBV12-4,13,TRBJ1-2,TGTGCCAGCAGTCTGACAGGGGTAGAAGGCTACACCTTC,CASSLTGVEGYTF
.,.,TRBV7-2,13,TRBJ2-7,TGTGCCAGCAGCTTAATCGGGCCGGGGGAGCAGTACTTC,CASSLIGPGEQYF
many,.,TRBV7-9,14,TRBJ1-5,TGTGCCAGCAGCCCGGGCAGAACCAATCAGCCCCAGCATTTT,CASSPGRTNQPQHF
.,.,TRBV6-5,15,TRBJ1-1,TGTGCCAGCAGTACCCCGAGGAACTTGAACACTGAAGCTTTCTTT,CASSTPRNLNTEAFF
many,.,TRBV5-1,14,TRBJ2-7,TGCGCCAGCAGCTTGGGAGACAGTTACTACGAGCAGTACTTC,CASSLGDSYYEQYF
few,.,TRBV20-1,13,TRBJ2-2,TGCAGTGCCGCCGAGGGTAACACCGGGGAGCTGTTTTTT,CSAAEGNTGELFF
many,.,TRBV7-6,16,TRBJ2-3,TGTGCCAGCAGCTTAATCCGCGGGGGCTACGGGGATACGCAGTATTTT,CASSLIRGGYGDTQYF
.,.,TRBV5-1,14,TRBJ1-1,TGCGCCAGCAGCTTAGGGACCCCTTTGACTGAAGCTTTCTTT,CASSLGTPLTEAFF
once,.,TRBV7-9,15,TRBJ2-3,TGTGCCAGTACCCCCCGACCTTCTAGCACAGATACGCAGTATTTT,CASTPRPSSTDTQYF
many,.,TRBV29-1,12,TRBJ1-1,TGCAGCATGGGATCAGGGGACACTGAAGCTTTCTTT,CSMGSGDTEAFF
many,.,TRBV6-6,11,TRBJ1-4,TGTGCCAGCAGCTCCTATGAAAAACTGTTTTTT,CASSSYEKLFF
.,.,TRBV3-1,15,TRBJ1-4,TGTGCCAGCAGCCAAGATCACGCAGGAGGAGAAAAACTGTTTTTT,CASSQDHAGGEKLFF
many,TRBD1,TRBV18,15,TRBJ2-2,TGTGCCAGCTCACCGGACAGGGCGAACACCGGGGAGCTGTTTTTT,CASSPDRANTGELFF
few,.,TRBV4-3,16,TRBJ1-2,TGCGCCAGCAGCCAAGAGTTCCCGACAGCTACGAATGGCTACACCTTC,CASSQEFPTATNGYTF
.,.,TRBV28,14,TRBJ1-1,TGTGCCAGCAGTCCCCGAGACTGGAACACTGAAGCTTTCTTT,CASSPRDWNTEAFF
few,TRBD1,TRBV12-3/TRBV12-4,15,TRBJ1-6,TGTGCCAGCAGGGCGACCGGGACAGGCAATTCACCCCTCCACTTT,CASRATGTGNSPLHF
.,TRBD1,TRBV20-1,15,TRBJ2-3,TGCAGTGCCGCGACAGGGGCCCCGTCCACAGATACGCAGTATTTT,CSAATGAPSTDTQYF
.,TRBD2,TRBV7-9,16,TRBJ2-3,TGTGCCAGCAGCTTACTACTAGCGAGTAGCACAGATACGCAGTATTTT,CASSLLLASSTDTQYF